Here is one TCR beta chain with its context. Original processing notes: Reference gene primer amplification yielded estimated nucleated cell counts. Profiling relied on immunoSEQ multiplex PCR, and the TCRdb table lists in-frame clones only, not all of them. The V and J calls and clone size were taken over from that table, and D and trimming were inferred from the DNA. The repertoire holds 470,000 or so clones, with more than 85% as singletons. This sample is drawn from a study of blood T cell repertoires in COVID-19. Study context: From the United States, Italy and Spain came samples of acute and convalescent COVID-19. Sources were T cells, B-cell-depleted T cells, or PBMCs; the material itself was cDNA or gDNA.

CDR3 length: 15 residues. The sequence came from a woman in her 30s with acute or convalescent COVID-19. The chain employs TRBV21-1 and TRBJ1-1; TRBD1 was called by the table and not checked on the DNA. TRBV21-1 is annotated as a pseudogene. Sequenced: peripheral blood. In nucleotides, the CDR3 is TGTGCCAGCAGCGTAGACAGGGGGTTGGACACTGAAGCTTTCTTT. The encoded protein is CASSVDRGLDTEAFF.